Included here is one TCR beta chain sequence, with context. The antigen is not known. The data originate from a study of shared clonotypes between healthy human individuals. Losses at the gene ends were 6 bases for V and 2 bases for J; bases not matched to a gene: 4. Per germline, CDR1 SGHVS and CDR2 FQNEAQ. This CDR3 has 14 residues. Repertoires were generated with immunoSEQ multiplex PCR, while TCRdb's copy carries only in-frame clones and drops some. The repertoire includes hundreds of thousands of clones, approximately 96% of them detected once, and less than 0.12% sits in the top ten. General study points: Unshared clonotypes carried lower generation probabilities than those common to all four donors. Specimens sampled were limited to blood, with tissue repertoires likely differing.

Positively selected for CCR7, the CD45RO-negative cells used as naive CD8 cells excluded terminally differentiated effector memory CD45RA+ cells. This TCR came from a woman aged 30 to 39 in good health. The V and J genes are TRBV7-8 and TRBJ2-1, with 7 bases matching TRBD1. Material: naive CD8+ T cells sorted from blood. The chain's CDR3 is CASRNRGTYNEQFF. The CDR3 bases are TGTGCCAGCAGAAACAGGGGTACCTACAATGAGCAGTTCTTC.